This is a list of T cell receptor beta chains from one sample in a study of T-cell memory formation after mild COVID-19. TCRdb itself ran the 5' RACE reads through MiXCR, one entry per CDR3 protein. There are nearly 40,000 distinct CDR3 sequences in the sample; 6.1% occur only once, and around 0.84% lies in the top ten. The specimen was PBMCs or a T cell subset sorted from them (not recorded which). The source of these receptors is an adult who had mild COVID-19 (a few samples of this study predate the infection). Cell type and time point are not known. The CDR3 runs from the conserved cysteine through the conserved F or W. D genes are given only for firm matches. Expanded clones get a size class; other rows say once, few or many, or leave the size out.

len	abundance	d_gene	v_gene	j_gene	CDR3aa	CDR3nt
14	few	-	TRBV6-5	TRBJ1-3	CASTSVGSGNTIYF	TGTGCCAGCACCTCAGTGGGCTCTGGAAACACCATATATTTT
15	many	TRBD1	TRBV5-6	TRBJ2-1	CASSFGDRVYNEQFF	TGTGCCAGCAGCTTTGGGGACAGGGTTTACAATGAGCAGTTCTTC
14	many	TRBD1	TRBV4-3	TRBJ2-7	CASSQTGQGDKQYF	TGCGCCAGCAGCCAGACCGGACAGGGGGACAAGCAGTACTTC
16	many	-	TRBV15	TRBJ2-1	CATSREGRLRDNEQFF	TGTGCCACCAGCAGAGAGGGGAGACTACGGGACAATGAGCAGTTCTTC
13	many	-	TRBV10-3	TRBJ1-1	CAIRDSMNTEAFF	TGTGCCATCAGGGACAGTATGAACACTGAAGCTTTCTTT
15	many	-	TRBV11-3	TRBJ2-2	CASSPPTANTGELFF	TGTGCCAGCAGCCCCCCAACGGCGAACACCGGGGAGCTGTTTTTT
14	-	-	TRBV2	TRBJ2-2	CASSASMNTGELFF	TGTGCCAGCAGTGCGTCTATGAACACCGGGGAGCTGTTTTTT
12	-	-	TRBV3-1	TRBJ1-1	CASSQANTEAFF	TGTGCCAGCAGCCAGGCGAACACTGAAGCTTTCTTT
17	many	TRBD1	TRBV29-1	TRBJ2-2	CSVEGVRDRARTGELFF	TGCAGCGTTGAAGGCGTCCGGGACAGGGCTAGGACCGGGGAGCTGTTTTTT
15	-	-	TRBV7-9	TRBJ1-1	CASSPEPFRTGEAFF	TGTGCCAGCAGCCCAGAACCCTTTAGAACGGGTGAAGCTTTCTTT
14	many	-	TRBV4-2	TRBJ1-1	CASSQEGTNTEAFF	TGTGCCAGCAGCCAAGAAGGGACGAACACTGAAGCTTTCTTT
13	few	-	TRBV12-3/TRBV12-4	TRBJ1-1	CSNQEGGNTEAFF	TGCTCGAATCAGGAGGGTGGAAACACTGAAGCTTTCTTT
15	-	TRBD1	TRBV6-5	TRBJ1-5	CASSSRDRPNQPQHF	TGTGCCAGCAGTTCCCGGGACAGACCAAATCAGCCCCAGCATTTT
15	many	TRBD2	TRBV18	TRBJ2-3	CASSPPGLAADTQYF	TGTGCCAGCTCACCGCCGGGACTAGCGGCAGATACGCAGTATTTT
20	many	TRBD2	TRBV7-2	TRBJ2-1	CASSSLGGLAGGLSYNEQFF	TGTGCCAGCAGCTCCCTGGGGGGACTAGCGGGGGGGCTTTCGTACAATGAGCAGTTCTTC
14	many	-	TRBV20-1	TRBJ2-1	CSARGKRFYNEQFF	TGCAGTGCTAGAGGAAAAAGATTCTACAATGAGCAGTTCTTC
14	-	-	TRBV14	TRBJ1-2	CASSQVQHEGGYTF	TGTGCCAGCAGCCAAGTACAGCACGAGGGCGGCTACACCTTC
16	-	TRBD2	TRBV29-1	TRBJ2-1	CSAGTSGRQTYNEQFF	TGCAGCGCTGGGACTAGCGGGAGGCAAACCTACAATGAGCAGTTCTTC
14	medium-sized	-	TRBV27	TRBJ2-1	CASRTPGPYNEQFF	TGTGCCAGCAGAACCCCCGGCCCCTACAATGAGCAGTTCTTC
16	many	-	TRBV5-1	TRBJ2-2	CASSLGGFANTGELFF	TGCGCCAGCAGCTTGGGGGGGTTCGCGAACACCGGGGAGCTGTTTTTT
15	many	-	TRBV5-1	TRBJ2-7	CASSLDHRSFNEQYF	TGCGCCAGCAGCTTGGACCACAGGTCTTTTAACGAGCAGTACTTC
14	many	TRBD1	TRBV10-3	TRBJ2-7	CAISGTGLGYEQYF	TGTGCCATCAGTGGGACAGGGCTCGGCTACGAGCAGTACTTC
17	-	-	TRBV1	TRBJ2-4	CTSSQGLAGLAKNIQYF	TGCACCAGCAGCCAGGGACTAGCGGGACTAGCCAAAAACATTCAGTACTTC
16	many	-	TRBV7-2	TRBJ2-1	CASSLYGSGVVNEQFF	TGTGCCAGCAGCTTATATGGTTCGGGAGTAGTAAATGAGCAGTTCTTC
14	many	TRBD2	TRBV12-3/TRBV12-4	TRBJ2-7	CASSYSGGTYEQYF	TGTGCCAGCAGTTATAGCGGGGGTACCTACGAGCAGTACTTC
14	many	-	TRBV5-1	TRBJ2-7	CASSPDGGSYEQYF	TGCGCCAGCAGCCCGGACGGTGGCTCCTACGAGCAGTACTTC
14	few	-	TRBV3-1	TRBJ2-1	CASTLGGASGKQFF	TGTGCCAGCACCCTAGGGGGGGCCAGCGGAAAGCAGTTCTTC
17	-	TRBD1	TRBV2	TRBJ2-6	CASRAGTGVAGANVLTF	TGTGCCAGCAGAGCCGGGACAGGGGTTGCTGGGGCCAACGTCCTGACTTTC
12	many	-	TRBV7-2	TRBJ1-1	CASSPPSTEAFF	TGTGCCAGCAGCCCCCCTAGCACTGAAGCTTTCTTT
16	-	TRBD2	TRBV11-1	TRBJ2-3	CASSPRTWRGGDTQYF	TGTGCCAGCAGCCCACGGACCTGGCGCGGGGGAGATACGCAGTATTTT
17	-	TRBD2	TRBV12-3/TRBV12-4	TRBJ2-5	CASSLGVSGGGLGNQYF	TGTGCCAGCAGTTTAGGGGTTTCGGGGGGGGGTTTGGGTAACCAGTACTTC
16	few	TRBD2	TRBV10-3	TRBJ2-7	CAISEPTSGRTYEQYF	TGTGCCATCAGTGAACCAACTAGCGGGAGAACCTACGAGCAGTACTTC
13	-	-	TRBV5-1	TRBJ2-1	CASSLGETPEQFF	TGCGCCAGCAGCTTGGGGGAGACCCCCGAGCAGTTCTTC
14	-	-	TRBV3-1	TRBJ1-2	CASSQLRGRYGYTF	TGTGCCAGCAGCCAATTGAGGGGTCGCTATGGCTACACCTTC
15	many	-	TRBV5-1	TRBJ2-2	CASSPSLQSTGELFF	TGCGCCAGCAGCCCAAGCCTACAGAGCACCGGGGAGCTGTTTTTT
16	few	-	TRBV7-9	TRBJ2-1	CASSRDHRVLINEQFF	TGTGCCAGCAGCCGAGACCACAGGGTGTTGATCAATGAGCAGTTCTTC
12	-	-	TRBV18	TRBJ1-1	CASSTQSVFAFF	TGTGCCAGCTCAACCCAGTCAGTCTTCGCTTTCTTT
14	few	-	TRBV11-2	TRBJ2-2	CASSLARNTGELFF	TGTGCCAGCAGCTTGGCCAGGAACACCGGGGAGCTGTTTTTT
12	many	-	TRBV18	TRBJ2-5	CASSPTQETQYF	TGTGCCAGCTCACCAACCCAAGAGACCCAGTACTTC
14	-	-	TRBV5-5	TRBJ1-3	CASSSYKAGNTIYF	TGTGCCAGCAGCTCCTACAAGGCTGGAAACACCATATATTTT
15	-	TRBD1	TRBV4-2	TRBJ2-5	CASSQAQGQQETQYF	TGTGCCAGCAGCCAAGCTCAGGGACAGCAAGAGACCCAGTACTTC
15	many	-	TRBV27	TRBJ2-1	CASSPGTPWYNEQFF	TGTGCCAGCAGCCCTGGGACCCCCTGGTACAATGAGCAGTTCTTC
16	many	-	TRBV5-6	TRBJ2-1	CASSRIGGSSYNEQFF	TGTGCCAGCAGCCGAATAGGGGGAAGCTCCTACAATGAGCAGTTCTTC
15	few	TRBD1	TRBV18	TRBJ1-1	CASSRQGEGRTEAFF	TGTGCCAGCTCTCGACAGGGAGAGGGGAGGACTGAAGCTTTCTTT
14	many	TRBD1	TRBV12-3/TRBV12-4	TRBJ1-2	CASSVQGAGYGYTF	TGTGCCAGCAGTGTCCAGGGGGCTGGATATGGCTACACCTTC
14	-	-	TRBV6-6	TRBJ1-2	CASTQQGDFYGYTF	TGTGCCAGCACCCAACAGGGCGACTTCTATGGCTACACCTTC
12	many	-	TRBV7-8	TRBJ2-7	CASSVQGYEQYF	TGTGCCAGCAGCGTCCAGGGGTACGAGCAGTACTTC
15	-	-	TRBV29-1	TRBJ1-2	CSVDPLGGGRYGYTF	TGCAGCGTTGACCCCTTAGGGGGGGGCCGGTATGGCTACACCTTC
16	few	TRBD1	TRBV2	TRBJ1-2	CASVTGTGAARGGYTF	TGTGCCAGCGTGACCGGGACAGGGGCCGCCAGGGGAGGCTACACCTTC
11	many	-	TRBV3-1	TRBJ2-3	CASSRADTQYF	TGTGCCAGCAGCCGAGCGGATACGCAGTATTTT
13	-	-	TRBV12-3/TRBV12-4	TRBJ1-2	CASSQHRDYGYTF	TGTGCCAGCAGTCAGCACAGGGACTATGGCTACACCTTC
14	few	TRBD2	TRBV20-1	TRBJ2-3	CSASPTSGRGPQYF	TGCAGTGCTAGTCCGACTAGCGGGAGAGGTCCGCAGTATTTT
14	few	-	TRBV7-9	TRBJ1-5	CASSLGHSNQPQHF	TGTGCCAGCAGCTTAGGACACAGCAATCAGCCCCAGCATTTT
15	-	TRBD2	TRBV12-3/TRBV12-4	TRBJ2-1	CASSFGTRRNNEQFF	TGTGCCAGCAGTTTCGGGACTAGACGGAACAATGAGCAGTTCTTC
15	many	-	TRBV3-1	TRBJ1-5	CASSQIQGTDQPQHF	TGTGCCAGCAGCCAAATACAGGGAACGGATCAGCCCCAGCATTTT
14	many	TRBD2	TRBV7-9	TRBJ2-5	CASSLETSGASQYF	TGTGCCAGCAGCTTAGAGACTAGCGGGGCGTCACAGTACTTC
11	-	-	TRBV30	TRBJ1-2	CAWSAPVVHTF	TGTGCCTGGAGTGCACCTGTGGTCCACACCTTC
15	many	-	TRBV5-1	TRBJ1-2	CASSFNGNLIYGYTF	TGCGCCAGCAGCTTCAACGGGAACCTAATCTATGGCTACACCTTC
12	-	-	TRBV20-1	TRBJ1-1	CSARGQSMYAFF	TGCAGTGCTAGGGGACAATCAATGTACGCTTTCTTT
20	many	-	TRBV7-2	TRBJ2-2	CASSLTPLRGPFANTGELFF	TGTGCCAGCAGCCTAACCCCCTTGCGGGGGCCGTTCGCGAACACCGGGGAGCTGTTTTTT